These 5 T cell receptor beta chains share one sample of origin, sequenced in a study of regulatory T cells in long-lasting Graves disease. Sequencing libraries for TCR beta were prepared with iRepertoire HTBI primers and Arm-PCR of CDR3 regions. TCRdb fed the multiplex PCR reads into MiXCR, producing one record per CDR3 protein. In the table there are 310,000 or so distinct CDR3 sequences, around 20% of which are singletons. The time point was: persistent/refractory GD, antithyroid drugs over 5 years with positive TRAb. PBMC-extracted RNA yielded the TCR library. The input for sequencing was peripheral blood mononuclear cells (PBMCs), taken when the disease was refractory, from a patient treated with antithyroid drugs. Receptors were obtained from a female donor with Graves disease.

This clonotype was recorded at least ten times. V gene TRBV28 combines with J gene TRBJ2-7, with D possibly being TRBD2 (6 bases). Deletions cut 3 bases from V and 2 bases from J, with 17 bases between. Germline CDR1 reads MDHEN; CDR2 reads SYDVKM. This CDR3 is built from 16 residues. The CDR3 DNA reads as TGTGCCAGCAGTTTTCTGCGCCTTGGAGGGGCCTACGAGCAGTACTTC. This encodes CASSFLRLGGAYEQYF.

This clonotype showed up just a few times. The rearrangement uses TRBV28 and TRBJ2-3, with 8 bases aligning to TRBD2. Unmatched junction bases numbered 11, after V lost 4 bases and J lost 2 bases. The V gene's germline CDR1 is MDHEN and CDR2 SYDVKM. The CDR3 has 17 residues. DNA for the CDR3: TGTGCCAGCAGTTCCCCGGCGAAAGCGGGAGACACAGATACGCAGTATTTT. Residues: CASSSPAKAGDTDTQYF.

This clonotype occurred many times. This chain links TRBV7-8 with TRBJ1-5; maybe TRBD1 (6 bases). This CDR3 contains 15 residues. The V end was cut by 6 bases, the J end by 4 bases, with 16 bases between. Germline V gene data show CDR1 as SGHVS and CDR2 as FQNEAQ. This CDR3 reads CASSNRVRRNQPQHF. Here the CDR3 DNA reads TGTGCCAGCAGTAACAGGGTGAGGAGGAATCAGCCCCAGCATTTT.

At least ten counts were recorded for this clonotype. The chain employs TRBV6-5 and TRBJ2-7, with D hard to call. Looked up from germline, CDR1 is MNHEY and CDR2 is SVGAGI. The length of the CDR3 is 13 residues. The V and J ends lost 2 bases and 0 bases respectively, with 5 bases between them. Here the CDR3 reads CASSYGLSYEQYF. The CDR3 bases are TGTGCCAGCAGTTACGGGCTCTCCTACGAGCAGTACTTC.

The gene calls are TRBV20-1 and TRBJ2-5; 7 positions match TRBD2. CDR1 is DFQATT, CDR2 SNEGSKA, per germline (reference sequence). This CDR3 is built from 15 residues. Trimming took 3 bases from V and 5 from J; bases not matched to a gene: 12. The CDR3 DNA reads TGCAGTGCTAGGGTCGTAGCGGGCTTTGCGGAGACCCAGTACTTC. This sequence encodes CSARVVAGFAETQYF.